The T cell receptor (beta chain) under discussion was sequenced for a study of post-analysis software for immune sequencing data. Study-wide context: Disease trajectories encompassed relapsing-remitting, secondary progressive and progressive-relapsing multiple sclerosis.

As for this clonotype: Its antigen is unknown.

Study conclusions and caveats: Samples prepared in the same batch strongly co-clustered by F measure. The five TRBV segments detected at higher frequency in patients than in controls included TRBV5-6, TRBV5-1 and TRBV20-1. The normalized Chao1 diversity of multiple sclerosis patients was significantly lower than that of controls.

V was pared by 0 bases and J by 5 bases, with 2 bases between. This CDR3 contains 12 residues. The authors incorporated unique molecular identifiers into the TCR beta cDNA libraries. TCRdb passed the PCR reads through MiXCR, listing each CDR3 protein once. The data show roughly 570,000 distinct CDR3 sequences, with 34% seen just once and 4.5% to 7.5% held by the top ten. Sequencing input: blood. This TCR derives from a girl younger than 18 with multiple sclerosis. The chain combines TRBV12-3 or TRBV12-4 with TRBJ2-1; D not resolved. DNA of the CDR3: TGTGCCAGCAGTTTAGCGCACAATGAGCAGTTCTTC. This translates into CASSLAHNEQFF.